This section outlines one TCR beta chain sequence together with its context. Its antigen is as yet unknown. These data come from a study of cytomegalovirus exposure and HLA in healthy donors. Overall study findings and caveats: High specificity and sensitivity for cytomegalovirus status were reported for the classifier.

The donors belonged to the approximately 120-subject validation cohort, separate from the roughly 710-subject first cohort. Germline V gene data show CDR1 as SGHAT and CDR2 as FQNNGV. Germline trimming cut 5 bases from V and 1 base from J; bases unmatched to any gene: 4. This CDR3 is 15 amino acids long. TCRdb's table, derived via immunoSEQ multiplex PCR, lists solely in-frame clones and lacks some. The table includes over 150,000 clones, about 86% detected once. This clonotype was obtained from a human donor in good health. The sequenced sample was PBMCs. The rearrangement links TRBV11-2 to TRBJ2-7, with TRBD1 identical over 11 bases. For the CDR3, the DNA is TGTGCCAGCAGCCGGACAGGGGGCGGTTCCTACGAGCAGTACTTC. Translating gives CASSRTGGGSYEQYF.